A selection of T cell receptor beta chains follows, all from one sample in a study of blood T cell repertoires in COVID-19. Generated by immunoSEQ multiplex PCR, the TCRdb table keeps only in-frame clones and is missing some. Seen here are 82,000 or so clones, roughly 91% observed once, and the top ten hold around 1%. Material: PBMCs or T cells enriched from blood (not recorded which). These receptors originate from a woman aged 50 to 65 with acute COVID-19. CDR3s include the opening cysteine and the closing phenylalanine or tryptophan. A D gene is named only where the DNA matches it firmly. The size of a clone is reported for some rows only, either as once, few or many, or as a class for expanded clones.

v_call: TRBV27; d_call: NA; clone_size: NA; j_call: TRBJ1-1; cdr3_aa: CASSLFSVGNTEAFF; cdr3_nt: TGTGCCAGCAGTTTATTTTCTGTCGGGAACACTGAAGCTTTCTTT
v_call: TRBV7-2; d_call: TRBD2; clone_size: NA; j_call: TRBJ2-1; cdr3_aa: CASSYAPSGRAFYNEQFF; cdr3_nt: TGTGCCAGCAGCTATGCCCCTAGCGGGAGGGCCTTTTACAATGAGCAGTTCTTC
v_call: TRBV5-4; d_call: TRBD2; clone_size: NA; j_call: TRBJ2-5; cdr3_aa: CASSAGTSGRVGAAETQYF; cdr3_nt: TGTGCCAGCAGCGCAGGGACTAGCGGGAGAGTGGGGGCGGCGGAGACCCAGTACTTC
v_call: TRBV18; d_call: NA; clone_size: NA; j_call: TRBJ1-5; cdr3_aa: CASSQGENQPQHF; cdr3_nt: TGTGCCAGCTCACAGGGAGAAAATCAGCCCCAGCATTTT
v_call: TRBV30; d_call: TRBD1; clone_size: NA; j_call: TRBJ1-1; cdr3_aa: CAWSTQGARTEAFF; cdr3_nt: TGTGCCTGGAGTACACAGGGGGCTAGGACTGAAGCTTTCTTT
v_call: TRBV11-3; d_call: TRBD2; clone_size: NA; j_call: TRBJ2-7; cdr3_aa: CASSPGLAGAYEQYF; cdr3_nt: TGTGCCAGCAGCCCCGGACTAGCGGGAGCCTACGAGCAGTACTTC
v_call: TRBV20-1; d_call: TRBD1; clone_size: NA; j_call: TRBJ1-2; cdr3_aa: CSASKTGDYGYTF; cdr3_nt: TGCAGTGCTAGTAAAACAGGGGACTATGGCTACACCTTC
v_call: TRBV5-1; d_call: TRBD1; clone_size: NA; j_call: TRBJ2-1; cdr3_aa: CASSSSDRVSNEQFF; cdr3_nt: TGCGCCAGCAGCTCTTCGGACAGGGTTAGCAATGAGCAGTTCTTC
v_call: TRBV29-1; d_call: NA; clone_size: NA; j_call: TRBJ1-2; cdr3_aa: CSVEAAGGYGYTF; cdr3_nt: TGCAGCGTTGAAGCCGCCGGGGGGTATGGCTACACCTTC
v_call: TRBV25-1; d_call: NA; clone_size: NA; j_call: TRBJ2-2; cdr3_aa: CASSELGPTTKTGELFF; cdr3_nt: TGTGCCAGCAGTGAACTTGGTCCAACTACCAAGACCGGGGAGCTGTTTTTT
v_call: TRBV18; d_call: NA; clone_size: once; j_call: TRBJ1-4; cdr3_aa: CASSPYRNPNEKLFF; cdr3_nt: TGTGCCAGCTCACCTTATAGAAACCCTAATGAAAAACTGTTTTTT
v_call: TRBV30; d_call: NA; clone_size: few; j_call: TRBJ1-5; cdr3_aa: CAWSVTVDQPQHF; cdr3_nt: TGTGCCTGGAGTGTCACAGTGGATCAGCCCCAGCATTTT
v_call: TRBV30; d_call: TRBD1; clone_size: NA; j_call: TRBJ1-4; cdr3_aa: CAWRPGTGRDEKLFF; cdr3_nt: TGTGCCTGGAGACCTGGGACAGGGAGGGATGAAAAACTGTTTTTT
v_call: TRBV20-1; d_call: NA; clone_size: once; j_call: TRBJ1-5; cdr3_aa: CSARGDNQHF; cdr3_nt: TGCAGTGCTAGAGGGGACAACCAGCATTTT
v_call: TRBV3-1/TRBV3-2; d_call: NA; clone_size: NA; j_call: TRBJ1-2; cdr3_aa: CASSRRRQAGWRGYTF; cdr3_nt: TGTGCCAGCAGCCGCCGTCGGCAGGCTGGGTGGCGTGGCTACACCTTC
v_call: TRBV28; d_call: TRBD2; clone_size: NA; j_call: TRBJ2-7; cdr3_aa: CASSTVGGRSYEQYF; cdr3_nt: TGTGCCAGCAGCACGGTGGGGGGGAGGTCGTACGAGCAGTACTTC
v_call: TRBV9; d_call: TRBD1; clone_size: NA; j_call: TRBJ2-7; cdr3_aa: CASSAGQGGEQYF; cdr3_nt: TGTGCCAGCAGCGCCGGACAGGGCGGCGAGCAGTACTTC
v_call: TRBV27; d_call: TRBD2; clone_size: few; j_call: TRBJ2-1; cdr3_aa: CASSPIAGADNEQFF; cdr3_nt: TGTGCCAGCAGTCCCATAGCGGGAGCCGACAATGAGCAGTTCTTC
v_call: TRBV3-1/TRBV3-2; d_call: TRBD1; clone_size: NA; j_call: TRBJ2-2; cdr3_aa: CASSPLAERGRNTGELFF; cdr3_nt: TGTGCCAGCAGCCCCCTTGCGGAGAGGGGGCGGAACACCGGGGAGCTGTTTTTT
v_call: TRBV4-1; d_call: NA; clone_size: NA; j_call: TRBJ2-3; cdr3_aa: CASSQVGQGNLDTQYF; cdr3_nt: TGCGCCAGCAGCCAAGTGGGCCAGGGGAATCTAGATACGCAGTATTTT
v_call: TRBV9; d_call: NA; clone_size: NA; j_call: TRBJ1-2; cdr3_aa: CASSANLGKVSYGYTF; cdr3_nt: TGTGCCAGCAGCGCAAACCTCGGGAAGGTGAGCTATGGCTACACCTTC
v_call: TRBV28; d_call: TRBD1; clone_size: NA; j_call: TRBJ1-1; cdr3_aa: CASSRQGTEAFF; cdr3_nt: TGTGCCAGCAGCCGACAGGGGACTGAAGCTTTCTTT
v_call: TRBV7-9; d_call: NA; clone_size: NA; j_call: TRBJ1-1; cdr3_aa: CASSLGSGLYTEAFF; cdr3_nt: TGTGCCAGCAGCTTAGGCTCGGGACTCTACACTGAAGCTTTCTTT
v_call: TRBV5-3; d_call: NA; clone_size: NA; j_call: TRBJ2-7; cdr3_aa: CARVGHDSFIEQYF; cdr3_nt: TGTGCCAGAGTGGGACACGACTCTTTCATCGAGCAGTACTTC
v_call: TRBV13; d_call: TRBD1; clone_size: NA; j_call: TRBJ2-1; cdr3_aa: CASSHNLDDRGWIF; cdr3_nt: TGTGCCAGCAGCCACAATTTAGATGACAGGGGTTGGATCTTC
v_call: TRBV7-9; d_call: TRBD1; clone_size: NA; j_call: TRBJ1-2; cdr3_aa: CASSSSDRPYF; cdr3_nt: TGTGCCAGCAGCTCCTCGGACAGGCCATACTTC
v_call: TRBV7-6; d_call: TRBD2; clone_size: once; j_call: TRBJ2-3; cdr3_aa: CASSSLSGSKADTQYF; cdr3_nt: TGTGCCAGCAGCTCGCTTAGCGGGAGCAAGGCAGATACGCAGTATTTT
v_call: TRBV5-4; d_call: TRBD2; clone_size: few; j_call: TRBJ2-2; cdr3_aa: CASSLASGANTGELFF; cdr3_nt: TGTGCCAGCAGCTTGGCCAGCGGGGCTAACACCGGGGAGCTGTTTTTT
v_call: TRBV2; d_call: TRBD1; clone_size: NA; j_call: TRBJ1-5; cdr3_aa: CASSPGGAGQPQHF; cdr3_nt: TGTGCCAGCAGTCCAGGGGGCGCGGGTCAGCCCCAGCATTTT
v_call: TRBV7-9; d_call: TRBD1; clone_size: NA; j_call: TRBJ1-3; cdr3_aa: CASSLGGGAANTIYF; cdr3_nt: TGTGCCAGCAGCTTAGGAGGGGGCGCGGCAAACACCATATATTTT
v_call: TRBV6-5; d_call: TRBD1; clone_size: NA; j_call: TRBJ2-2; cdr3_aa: CASRTTGGSTGELFF; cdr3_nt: TGTGCCAGCAGAACAACAGGGGGAAGCACCGGGGAGCTGTTTTTT
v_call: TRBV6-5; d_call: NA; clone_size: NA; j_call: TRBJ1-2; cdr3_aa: CASRPPRGGWAGYTF; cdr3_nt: TGTGCCAGCAGACCCCCCCGGGGGGGTTGGGCTGGCTACACCTTC
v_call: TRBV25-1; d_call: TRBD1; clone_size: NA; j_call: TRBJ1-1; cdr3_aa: CASSDRGRAEAFF; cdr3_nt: TGTGCCAGCAGTGACAGGGGGCGCGCTGAAGCTTTCTTT
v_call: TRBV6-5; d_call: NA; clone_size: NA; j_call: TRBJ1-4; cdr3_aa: CASSPWRGPEKLFF; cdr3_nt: TGTGCCAGCAGTCCGTGGAGAGGGCCTGAAAAACTGTTTTTT
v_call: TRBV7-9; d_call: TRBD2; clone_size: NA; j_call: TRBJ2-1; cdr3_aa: CASSLTSEEFF; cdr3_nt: TGTGCCAGCAGCTTGACTAGCGAAGAGTTCTTC
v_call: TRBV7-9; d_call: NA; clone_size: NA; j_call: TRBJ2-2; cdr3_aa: CASSPKTRVGTGELFF; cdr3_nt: TGTGCCAGCAGCCCTAAAACTAGAGTTGGGACCGGGGAGCTGTTTTTT
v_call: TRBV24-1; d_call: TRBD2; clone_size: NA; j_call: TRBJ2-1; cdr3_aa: CASSGTSGVSSYNEQFF; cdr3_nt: TGTGCCTCCTCCGGGACTAGCGGGGTGAGCTCCTACAATGAGCAGTTCTTC
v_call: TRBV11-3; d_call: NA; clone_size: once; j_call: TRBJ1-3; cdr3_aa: CASSLDSDIGDTIYF; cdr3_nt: TGTGCCAGCAGCTTAGATTCGGACATTGGGGACACCATATATTTT
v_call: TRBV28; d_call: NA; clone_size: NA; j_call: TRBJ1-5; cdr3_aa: CASTWDSRGPQHF; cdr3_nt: TGTGCCAGCACCTGGGACTCCCGCGGGCCCCAGCATTTT
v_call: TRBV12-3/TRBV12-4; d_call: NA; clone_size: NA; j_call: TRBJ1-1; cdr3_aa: CASSPEVETEAFF; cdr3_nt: TGTGCCAGCAGTCCGGAGGTTGAGACTGAAGCTTTCTTT
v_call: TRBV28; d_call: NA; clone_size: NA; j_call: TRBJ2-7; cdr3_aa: CAVQSYYEQYF; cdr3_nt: TGTGCTGTCCAATCCTACTACGAGCAGTACTTC
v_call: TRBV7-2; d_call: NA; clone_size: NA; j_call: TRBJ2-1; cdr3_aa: CASSSGRDTEQFF; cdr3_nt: TGTGCCAGCAGCTCCGGCCGGGACACCGAGCAGTTCTTC
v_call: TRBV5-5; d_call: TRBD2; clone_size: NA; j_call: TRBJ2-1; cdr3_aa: CASSLRASGDNEQFF; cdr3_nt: TGTGCCAGCAGCTTGAGGGCTAGCGGAGACAATGAGCAGTTCTTC
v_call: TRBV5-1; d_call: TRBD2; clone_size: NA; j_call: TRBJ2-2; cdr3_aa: CASSFSGTSRNTGELFF; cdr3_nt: TGCGCCAGCAGCTTTTCCGGGACTAGCAGAAACACCGGGGAGCTGTTTTTT
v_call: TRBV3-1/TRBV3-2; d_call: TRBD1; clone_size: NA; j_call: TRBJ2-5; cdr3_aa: CASSPGQTQETQYF; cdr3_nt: TGTGCCAGCAGCCCGGGACAGACCCAAGAGACCCAGTACTTC
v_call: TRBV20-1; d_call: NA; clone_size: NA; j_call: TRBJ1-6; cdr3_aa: CSASIGLSSYNSPLHF; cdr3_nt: TGCAGTGCTAGTATCGGACTGAGCTCCTATAATTCACCCCTCCACTTT
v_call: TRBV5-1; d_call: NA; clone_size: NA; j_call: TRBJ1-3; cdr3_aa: CASSLRTGIRNTIYF; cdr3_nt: TGCGCCAGCAGCTTGAGAACAGGGATACGAAACACCATATATTTT
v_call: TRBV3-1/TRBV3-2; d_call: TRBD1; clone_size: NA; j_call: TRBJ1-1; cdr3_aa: CASSQEPGTVNTEAFF; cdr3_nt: TGTGCCAGCAGCCAGGAACCCGGGACAGTGAACACTGAAGCTTTCTTT
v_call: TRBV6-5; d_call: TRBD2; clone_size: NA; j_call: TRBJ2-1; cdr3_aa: CASSLSGVTNEQFF; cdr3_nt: TGTGCCAGCAGTCTCAGCGGGGTGACGAATGAGCAGTTCTTC
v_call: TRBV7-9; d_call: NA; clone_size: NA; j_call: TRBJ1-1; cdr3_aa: CASMTGTEAFF; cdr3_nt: TGTGCCAGCATGACGGGAACGGAAGCTTTCTTT
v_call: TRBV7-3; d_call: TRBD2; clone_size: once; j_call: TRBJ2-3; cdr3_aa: CASSLLAGGAGTQYF; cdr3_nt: TGTGCCAGCAGCTTACTAGCGGGAGGAGCGGGAACGCAGTATTTT
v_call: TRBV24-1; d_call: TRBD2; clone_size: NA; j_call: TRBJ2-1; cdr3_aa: CATSDIPGLAGPKNVLNEQFF; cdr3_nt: TGTGCCACCAGTGATATTCCGGGACTAGCGGGACCAAAGAACGTTTTGAATGAGCAGTTCTTC